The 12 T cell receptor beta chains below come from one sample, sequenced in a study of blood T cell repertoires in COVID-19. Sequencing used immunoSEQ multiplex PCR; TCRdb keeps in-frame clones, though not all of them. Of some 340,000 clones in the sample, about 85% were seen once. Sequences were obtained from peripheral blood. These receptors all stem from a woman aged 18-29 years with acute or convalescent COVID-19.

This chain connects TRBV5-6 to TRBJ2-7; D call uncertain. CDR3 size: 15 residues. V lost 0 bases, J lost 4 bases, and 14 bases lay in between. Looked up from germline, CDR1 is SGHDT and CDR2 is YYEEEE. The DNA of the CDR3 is TGTGCCAGCAGCTTGGGCCCGTCTACCGGGTACGAGCAGTACTTC. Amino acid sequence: CASSLGPSTGYEQYF.

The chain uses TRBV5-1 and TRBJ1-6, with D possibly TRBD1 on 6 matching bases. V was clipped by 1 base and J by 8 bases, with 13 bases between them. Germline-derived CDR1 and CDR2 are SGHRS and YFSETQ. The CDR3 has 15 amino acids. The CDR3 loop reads CASSLRQGMDSPLHF. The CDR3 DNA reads TGCGCCAGCAGCTTGCGGCAGGGGATGGATTCACCCCTCCACTTT.

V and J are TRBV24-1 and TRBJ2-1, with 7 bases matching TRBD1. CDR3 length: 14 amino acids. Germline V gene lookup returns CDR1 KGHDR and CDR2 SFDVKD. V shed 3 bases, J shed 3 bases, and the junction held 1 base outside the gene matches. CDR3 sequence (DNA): TGTGCCACCAGTGATGGGGACAGCTACAATGAGCAGTTCTTC. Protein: CATSDGDSYNEQFF.

Written as DNA, the CDR3 is TGTGCCAGCAGCTTAAATAGCGGGAGTGAGACCCAGTACTTC. It encodes CASSLNSGSETQYF. This chain joins TRBV7-3 and TRBJ2-5; 9 bases are shared with TRBD2. There are 14 residues in the CDR3. Trimming at V came to 1 base and at J to 5 bases, leaving 2 bases not matched to a gene. The germline CDR1 and CDR2 sequences are SGHTA and FQGTGA.

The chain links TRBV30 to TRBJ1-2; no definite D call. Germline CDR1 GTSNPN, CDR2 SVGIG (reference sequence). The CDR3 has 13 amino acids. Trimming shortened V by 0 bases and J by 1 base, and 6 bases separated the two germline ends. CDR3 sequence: CAWSVTGNYGYTF. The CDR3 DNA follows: TGTGCCTGGAGTGTAACCGGTAACTATGGCTACACCTTC.

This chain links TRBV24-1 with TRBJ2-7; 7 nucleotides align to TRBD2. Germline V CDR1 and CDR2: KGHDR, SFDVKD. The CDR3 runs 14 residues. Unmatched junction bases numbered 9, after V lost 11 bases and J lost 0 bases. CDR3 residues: CAMLKRGDSYEQYF. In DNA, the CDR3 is TGTGCCATGCTTAAGCGGGGAGACTCCTACGAGCAGTACTTC.

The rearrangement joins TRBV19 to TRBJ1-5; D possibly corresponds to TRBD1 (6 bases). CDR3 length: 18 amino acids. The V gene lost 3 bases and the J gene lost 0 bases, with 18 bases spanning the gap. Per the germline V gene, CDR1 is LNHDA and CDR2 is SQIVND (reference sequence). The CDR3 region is CASSIRQDGPYSNQPQHF. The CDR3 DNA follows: TGTGCCAGTAGTATTCGACAGGACGGCCCCTATAGCAATCAGCCCCAGCATTTT.

The CDR3 spells CASSVGGAENEQYF. CDR3 nucleotides: TGCGCCAGCAGCGTCGGAGGGGCGGAAAACGAGCAGTACTTC. The V gene is TRBV4-1, the J gene TRBJ2-7; the D gene is possibly TRBD2 (6 bases). This CDR3 comprises 14 residues. Trimming pared 5 bases from V and 5 bases from J, leaving 16 bases between. Per germline, CDR1 MGHRA and CDR2 YSYEKL.

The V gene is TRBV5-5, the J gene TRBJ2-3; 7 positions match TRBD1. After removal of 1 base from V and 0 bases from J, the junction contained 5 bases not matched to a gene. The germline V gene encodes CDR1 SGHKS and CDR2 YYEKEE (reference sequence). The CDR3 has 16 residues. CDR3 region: CASSLPPDRSTDTQYF. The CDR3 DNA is TGTGCCAGCAGCTTGCCCCCGGACAGGAGCACAGATACGCAGTATTTT.

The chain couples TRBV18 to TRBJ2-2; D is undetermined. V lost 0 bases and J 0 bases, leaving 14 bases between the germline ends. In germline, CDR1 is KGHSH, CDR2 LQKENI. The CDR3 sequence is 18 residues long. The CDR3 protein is CASSPPQFEHTNTGELFF. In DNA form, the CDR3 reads TGTGCCAGCTCACCACCGCAATTCGAGCATACGAACACCGGGGAGCTGTTTTTT.

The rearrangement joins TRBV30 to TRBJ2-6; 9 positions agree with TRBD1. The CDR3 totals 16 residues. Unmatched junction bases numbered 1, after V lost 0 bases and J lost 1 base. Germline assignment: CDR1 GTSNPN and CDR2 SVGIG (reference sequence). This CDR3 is CAWSVTGGSGANVLTF. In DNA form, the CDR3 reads TGTGCCTGGAGTGTGACAGGGGGATCTGGGGCCAACGTCCTGACTTTC. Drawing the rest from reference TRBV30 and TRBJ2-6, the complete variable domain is SQTIHQWPATLVQPVGSPLSLECTVEGTSNPNLYWYRQAAGRGLQLLFYSVGIGQISSEVPQNLSASRPQDRQFILSSKKLLLSDSGFYLCAWSVTGGSGANVLTFGAGSRLTVL.

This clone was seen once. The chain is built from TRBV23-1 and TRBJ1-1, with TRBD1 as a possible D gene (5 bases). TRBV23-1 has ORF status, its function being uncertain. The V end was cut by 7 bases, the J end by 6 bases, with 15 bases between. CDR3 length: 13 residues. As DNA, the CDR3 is TGCGCCAGCACCCGTGGGGGGGGACCTGAAGCTTTCTTT. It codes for CASTRGGGPEAFF.